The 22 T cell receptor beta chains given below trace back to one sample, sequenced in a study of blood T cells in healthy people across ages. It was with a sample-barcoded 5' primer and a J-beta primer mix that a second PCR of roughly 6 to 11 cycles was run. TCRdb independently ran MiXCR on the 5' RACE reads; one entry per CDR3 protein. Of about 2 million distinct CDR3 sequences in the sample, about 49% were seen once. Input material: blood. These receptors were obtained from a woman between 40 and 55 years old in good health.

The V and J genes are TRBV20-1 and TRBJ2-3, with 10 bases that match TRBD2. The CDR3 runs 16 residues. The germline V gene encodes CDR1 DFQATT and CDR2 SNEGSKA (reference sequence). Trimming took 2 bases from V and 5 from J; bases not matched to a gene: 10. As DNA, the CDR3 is TGCAGTGCTAGAAAAGGAGCGGGGGGGCTGGAAGATACGCAGTATTTT. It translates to CSARKGAGGLEDTQYF.

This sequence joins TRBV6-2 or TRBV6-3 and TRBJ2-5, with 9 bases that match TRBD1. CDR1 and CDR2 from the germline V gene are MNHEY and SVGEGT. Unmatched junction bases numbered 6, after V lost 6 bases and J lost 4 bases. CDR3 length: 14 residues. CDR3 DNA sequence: TGTGCCAGCAGAGCCACAGGGGGCGGAGAGACCCAGTACTTC. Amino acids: CASRATGGGETQYF.

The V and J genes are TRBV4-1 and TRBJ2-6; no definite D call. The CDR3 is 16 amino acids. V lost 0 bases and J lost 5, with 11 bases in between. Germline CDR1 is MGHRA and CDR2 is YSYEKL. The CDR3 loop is CASSQEKDGWANVLTF. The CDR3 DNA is TGCGCCAGCAGCCAAGAAAAGGACGGGTGGGCCAACGTCCTGACTTTC.

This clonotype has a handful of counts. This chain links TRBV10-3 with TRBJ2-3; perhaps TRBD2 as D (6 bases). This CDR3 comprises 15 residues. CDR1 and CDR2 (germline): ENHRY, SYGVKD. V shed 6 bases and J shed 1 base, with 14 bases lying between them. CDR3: CAISNRDSRTDTQYF. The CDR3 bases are TGTGCCATCAGCAACCGGGACTCCCGCACAGATACGCAGTATTTT.

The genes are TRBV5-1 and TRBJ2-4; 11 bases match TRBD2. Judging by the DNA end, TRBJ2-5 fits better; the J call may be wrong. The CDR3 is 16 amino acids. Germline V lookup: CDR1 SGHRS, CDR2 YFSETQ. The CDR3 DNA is TGCGCCAGCAGCTCCCACCTAGCGGGGGGCCCCCAGACCCAGTACTTC. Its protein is CASSSHLAGGPQTQYF.

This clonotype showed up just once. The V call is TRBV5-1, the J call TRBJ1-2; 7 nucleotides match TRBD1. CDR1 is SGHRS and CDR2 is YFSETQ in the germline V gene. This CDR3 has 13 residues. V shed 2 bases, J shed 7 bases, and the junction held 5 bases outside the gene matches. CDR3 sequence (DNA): TGCGCCAGCAGCTTACAAGGGGACAGTGGCTACACCTTC. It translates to CASSLQGDSGYTF.

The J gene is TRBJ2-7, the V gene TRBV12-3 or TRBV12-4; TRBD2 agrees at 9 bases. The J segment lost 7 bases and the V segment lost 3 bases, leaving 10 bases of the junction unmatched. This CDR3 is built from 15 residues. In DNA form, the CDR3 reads TGTGCCAGCAGTTTGGGTAGCGGGGGTTACAATGAGCAGTACTTC. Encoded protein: CASSLGSGGYNEQYF.

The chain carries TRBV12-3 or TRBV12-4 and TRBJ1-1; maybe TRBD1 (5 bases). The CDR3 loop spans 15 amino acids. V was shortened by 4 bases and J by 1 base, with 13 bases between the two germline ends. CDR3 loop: CASSWGKSSNTEAFF. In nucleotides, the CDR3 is TGTGCCAGCAGTTGGGGCAAATCCTCGAACACTGAAGCTTTCTTT.

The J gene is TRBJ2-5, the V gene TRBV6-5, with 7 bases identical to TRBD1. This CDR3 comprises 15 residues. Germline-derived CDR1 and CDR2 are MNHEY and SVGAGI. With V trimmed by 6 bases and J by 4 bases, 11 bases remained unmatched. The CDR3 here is CASSYVDRVGETQYF. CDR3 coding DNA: TGTGCCAGCAGCTATGTAGACAGGGTGGGAGAGACCCAGTACTTC.

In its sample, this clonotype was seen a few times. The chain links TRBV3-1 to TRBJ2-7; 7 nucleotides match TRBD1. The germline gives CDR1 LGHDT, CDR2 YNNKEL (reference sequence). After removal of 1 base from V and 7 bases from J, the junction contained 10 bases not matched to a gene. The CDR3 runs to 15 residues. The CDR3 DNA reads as TGTGCCAGCAGCCAAGGGGGGCTGACAGGGCGTGAGCAGTACTTC. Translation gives CASSQGGLTGREQYF.

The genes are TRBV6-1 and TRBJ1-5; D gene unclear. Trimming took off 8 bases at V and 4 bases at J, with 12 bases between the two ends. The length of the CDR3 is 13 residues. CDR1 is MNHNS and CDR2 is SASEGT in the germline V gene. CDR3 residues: CASEGRLNQPQHF. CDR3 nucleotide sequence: TGTGCCAGCGAAGGACGTCTGAATCAGCCCCAGCATTTT.

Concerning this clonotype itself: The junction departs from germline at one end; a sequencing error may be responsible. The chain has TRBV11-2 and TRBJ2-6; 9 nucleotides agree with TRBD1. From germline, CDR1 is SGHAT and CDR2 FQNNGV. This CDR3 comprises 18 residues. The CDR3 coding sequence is TGTGCCAGCAGCCTCATCAAGGGACAGGGCTCTGGGGCCAGCGTCCTGACTTTC. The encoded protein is CASSLIKGQGSGASVLTF.

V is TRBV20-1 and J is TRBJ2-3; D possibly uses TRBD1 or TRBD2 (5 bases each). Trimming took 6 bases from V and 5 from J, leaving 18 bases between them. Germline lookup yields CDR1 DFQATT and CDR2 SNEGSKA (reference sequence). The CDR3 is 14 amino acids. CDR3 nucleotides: TGCAGTGCGGACCCGTCAGGGAGTAAAGATACGCAGTATTTT. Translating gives CSADPSGSKDTQYF.

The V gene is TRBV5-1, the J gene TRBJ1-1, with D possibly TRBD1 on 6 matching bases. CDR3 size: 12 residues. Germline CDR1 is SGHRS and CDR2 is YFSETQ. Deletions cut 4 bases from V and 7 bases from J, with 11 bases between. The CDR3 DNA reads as TGCGCCAGCAGCGAGAGAGGGGGTGAAGCTTTCTTT. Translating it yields CASSERGGEAFF.

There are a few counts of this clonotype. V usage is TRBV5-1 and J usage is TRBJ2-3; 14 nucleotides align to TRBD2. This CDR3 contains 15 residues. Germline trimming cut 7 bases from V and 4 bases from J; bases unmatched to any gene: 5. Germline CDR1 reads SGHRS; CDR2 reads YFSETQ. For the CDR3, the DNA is TGCGCCAGCCATGGGACTAGCGGGGGTTCAGATACGCAGTATTTT. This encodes CASHGTSGGSDTQYF.

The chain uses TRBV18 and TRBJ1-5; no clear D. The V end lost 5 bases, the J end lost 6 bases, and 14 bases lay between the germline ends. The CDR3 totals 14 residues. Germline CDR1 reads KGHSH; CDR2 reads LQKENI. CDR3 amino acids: CASSEAGYSQPQHF. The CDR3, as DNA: TGTGCCAGCTCAGAAGCAGGCTATAGTCAGCCCCAGCATTTT.

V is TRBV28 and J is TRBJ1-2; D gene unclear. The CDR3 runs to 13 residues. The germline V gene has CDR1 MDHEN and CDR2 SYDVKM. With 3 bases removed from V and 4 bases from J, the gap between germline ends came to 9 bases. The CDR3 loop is CASSFGLGYGYTF. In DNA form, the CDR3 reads TGTGCCAGCAGTTTCGGGTTGGGCTATGGCTACACCTTC.

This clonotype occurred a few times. CDR3 sequence: CASSLRSGVYNEQFF. CDR3 DNA sequence: TGTGCCAGCAGCTTACGAAGCGGGGTCTACAATGAGCAGTTCTTC. The V gene is TRBV27, the J gene TRBJ2-1; 7 nucleotides agree with TRBD2. Germline CDR1 MNHEY, CDR2 SMNVEV (reference sequence). The CDR3 is 15 amino acids. V gave up 6 bases and J gave up 3 bases; unmatched junction bases: 8.

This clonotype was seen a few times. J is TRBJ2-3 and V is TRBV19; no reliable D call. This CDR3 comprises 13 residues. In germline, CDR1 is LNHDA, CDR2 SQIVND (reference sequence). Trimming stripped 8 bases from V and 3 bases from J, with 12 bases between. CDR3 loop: CASQTARTDTQYF. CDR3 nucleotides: TGTGCCAGTCAGACGGCAAGGACAGATACGCAGTATTTT.

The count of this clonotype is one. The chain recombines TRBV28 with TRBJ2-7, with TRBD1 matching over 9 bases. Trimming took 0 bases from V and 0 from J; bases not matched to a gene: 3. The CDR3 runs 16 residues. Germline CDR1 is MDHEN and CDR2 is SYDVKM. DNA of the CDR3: TGTGCCAGCAGTTTATGGACAGGGGGGAGCTCCTACGAGCAGTACTTC. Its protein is CASSLWTGGSSYEQYF.

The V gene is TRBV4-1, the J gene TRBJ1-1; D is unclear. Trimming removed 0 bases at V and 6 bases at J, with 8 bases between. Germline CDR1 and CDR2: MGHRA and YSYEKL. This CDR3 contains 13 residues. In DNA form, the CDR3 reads TGCGCCAGCAGCCAAGAGGGAAGGCCTGAAGCTTTCTTT. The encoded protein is CASSQEGRPEAFF.

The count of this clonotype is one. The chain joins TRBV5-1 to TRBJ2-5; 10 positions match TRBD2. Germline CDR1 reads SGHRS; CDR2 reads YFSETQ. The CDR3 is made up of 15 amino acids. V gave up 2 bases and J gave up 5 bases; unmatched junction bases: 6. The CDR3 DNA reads TGCGCCAGCAGCTTTAGCGGGGGGCCCTTGGAGACCCAGTACTTC. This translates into CASSFSGGPLETQYF.